This T cell receptor (beta chain) is drawn from a study of CD8+ T cells in alopecia areata. This clone was observed a few times. As for treatment: oral pan-JAK inhibitor, 5-10 mg twice daily. Reverse transcription of extracted RNA yielded cDNA, which provided the sequencing template. Clones were read by immunoSEQ multiplex PCR, and TCRdb kept only the in-frame ones, dropping some. The data show about 210,000 clones, about 40% seen once. V shed 4 bases and J shed 8 bases, with 9 bases lying between them. This CDR3 is built from 12 residues. CDR1 MNHNY and CDR2 SVGAGI come from the germline V gene (reference sequence).

The V and J genes are TRBV6-6 and TRBJ2-1; a weak D match, TRBD2 (6 bases). This clonotype was obtained from a human donor with alopecia areata. The specimen comprised CD4+ T cells sorted from blood, sampled at approximately week 36, from a patient treated with tofacitinib. CDR3 sequence (DNA): TGTGCCAGCAGTTGGAGGGAGCATGAGCAGTTCTTC. This gives the protein CASSWREHEQFF.